The 3 T cell receptor beta chains below were found in one sample sequenced in a study of T cell responses to AZD1222 COVID-19 vaccine. The protocol was immunoSEQ multiplex PCR, while the TCRdb copy is restricted to in-frame clones and leaves out a portion. The table records about 130,000 clones, about nine tenths of them present only once. The sequences come from peripheral blood, collected 28 days after the second AZD1222 dose. These receptors were obtained from an adult who received the AZD1222 COVID-19 vaccine.

The chain recombines TRBV12-3 or TRBV12-4 with TRBJ1-6, with D unclear. The V end was cut by 6 bases, the J end by 6 bases, with 9 bases between. CDR3 length: 13 amino acids. The chain's CDR3 is CASSPVLNSPLHF. CDR3 nucleotides: TGTGCCAGCAGCCCGGTCCTTAATTCACCCCTCCACTTT.

CDR3 DNA sequence: TGTGCCAGCAGCCAGACCGGTGGGAATCAGCCCCAGCATTTT. This gives the protein CASSQTGGNQPQHF. V and J are TRBV7-2 and TRBJ1-5; no definite D call. CDR1 is SGHTA, CDR2 FQGNSA, per germline. The CDR3 sequence is 14 residues long. Trimming stripped 5 bases from V and 4 bases from J, with 12 bases between.

This clone was seen only a few times. The rearrangement links TRBV10-2 to TRBJ1-4; 9 bases align to TRBD1. The CDR3 is made up of 15 amino acids. V shed 2 bases and J 4 bases; nucleotides not matched to a gene: 2. Germline V gene data show CDR1 as WSHSY and CDR2 as SAAADI. CDR3 DNA sequence: TGCGCCAGCAGTGAGCCGGGACAGGGTAATGAAAAACTGTTTTTT. This sequence encodes CASSEPGQGNEKLFF.